Below, 7 T cell receptor beta chains from the same sample are listed, as sequenced in a study of blood T cell repertoires in COVID-19. Clones were read by immunoSEQ multiplex PCR, and TCRdb kept only the in-frame ones, dropping some. The sample lists under 30,000 clones, around 95% seen once, with under 4.5% in the top ten. The sample comprised peripheral blood. The receptors come from a human donor with active COVID-19. The donor label of this sample is uncertain.

This clone was picked up one time. The rearrangement uses TRBV7-2 and TRBJ2-7, with D uncertain. Germline V CDR1 and CDR2: SGHTA, FQGNSA. The CDR3 consists of 12 residues. V was shortened by 2 bases and J by 2 bases, with 4 bases between the two germline ends. CDR3 coding DNA: TGTGCCAGCAGCTTACGGGCCTACGAGCAGTACTTC. Amino acid sequence: CASSLRAYEQYF.

The gene calls are TRBV30 and TRBJ1-4; TRBD1 aligns across 8 bases. V gave up 3 bases and J gave up 6 bases; unmatched junction bases: 12. CDR1 GTSNPN and CDR2 SVGIG come from the germline V gene (reference sequence). The CDR3 is 16 residues long. The CDR3 coding sequence is TGTGCCTGGAGACGACAGGAGACAGGGGTTTATGAAAAACTGTTTTTT. Translating it yields CAWRRQETGVYEKLFF.

This chain joins TRBV27 and TRBJ2-1; 7 nucleotides match TRBD2. CDR1 is MNHEY, CDR2 SMNVEV, per germline (reference sequence). The length of the CDR3 is 18 residues. The ends lost 5 bases at V and 4 bases at J; junction bases unmatched: 17. CDR3 loop: CASSDLLAAGVVYNEQFF. The DNA of the CDR3 is TGTGCCAGCAGTGACCTCCTTGCGGCGGGAGTGGTGTACAATGAGCAGTTCTTC.

The gene calls are TRBV10-3 and TRBJ2-1; no firm D call. CDR3 length: 12 residues. Germline-derived CDR1 and CDR2 are ENHRY and SYGVKD. The V and J ends lost 0 bases and 12 bases respectively, with 9 bases between them. CDR3 sequence reads: CAISESYIGQFF. The CDR3 DNA is TGTGCCATCAGTGAGTCTTACATTGGGCAGTTCTTC.

The chain carries TRBV6-5 and TRBJ1-1; tentative D call: TRBD1 (5 bases). This CDR3 has 15 amino acids. Germline V gene data show CDR1 as MNHEY and CDR2 as SVGAGI. With 0 bases removed from V and 1 base from J, the gap between germline ends came to 9 bases. The DNA for the CDR3 is TGTGCCAGCAGTTACTCTGGGGCCCCGAACACTGAAGCTTTCTTT. Its translation: CASSYSGAPNTEAFF.

Relative to its sample, this clone is medium-sized. The chain joins TRBV12-3 or TRBV12-4 to TRBJ1-5; D not resolved. The CDR3 consists of 13 residues. Trimming pared 3 bases from V and 10 bases from J, leaving 13 bases between. The CDR3 DNA reads as TGTGCCAGCAGTTTGGGAGGAGGGAAACCCCAGCATTTT. This codes for CASSLGGGKPQHF.

The chain employs TRBV24-1 and TRBJ2-1; D possibly corresponds to TRBD2 (6 bases). CDR1 KGHDR and CDR2 SFDVKD come from the germline V gene. The CDR3 has 11 residues. CDR3 protein: CAAGSYNEQFF. For the CDR3, the DNA is TGTGCGGCGGGGTCCTACAATGAGCAGTTCTTC.